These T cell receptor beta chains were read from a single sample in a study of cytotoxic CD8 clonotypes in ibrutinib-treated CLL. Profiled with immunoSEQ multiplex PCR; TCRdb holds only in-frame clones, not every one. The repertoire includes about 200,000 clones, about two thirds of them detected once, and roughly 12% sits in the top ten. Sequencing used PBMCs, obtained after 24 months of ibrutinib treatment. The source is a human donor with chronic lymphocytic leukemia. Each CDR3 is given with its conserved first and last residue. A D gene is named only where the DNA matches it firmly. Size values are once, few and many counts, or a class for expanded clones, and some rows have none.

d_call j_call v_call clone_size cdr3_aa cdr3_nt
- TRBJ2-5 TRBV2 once CASTEDRGETQYF TGTGCCAGCACCGAAGATCGGGGAGAGACCCAGTACTTC
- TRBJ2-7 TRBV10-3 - CASGTLYEQYF TGTGCCAGCGGGACCCTCTACGAGCAGTACTTC
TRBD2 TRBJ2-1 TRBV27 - CASSLRGSSYNEQFF TGTGCCAGCAGTTTGCGCGGGAGCTCCTACAATGAGCAGTTCTTC
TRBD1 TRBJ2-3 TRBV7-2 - CASSLDRYTDTQYF TGTGCCAGCAGCTTGGACAGGTACACAGATACGCAGTATTTT
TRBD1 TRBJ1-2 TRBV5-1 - CASSLAITGGNYGYTF TGCGCCAGCAGCTTGGCCATCACAGGGGGTAACTATGGCTACACCTTC
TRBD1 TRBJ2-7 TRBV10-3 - CAISRDSPTEQYF TGTGCCATCAGTCGGGACAGCCCGACCGAGCAGTACTTC
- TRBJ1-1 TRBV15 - CATSTGPNTEAFF TGTGCCACCAGCACGGGACCGAACACTGAAGCTTTCTTT
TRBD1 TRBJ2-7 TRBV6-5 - CASRRGLVEQYF TGTGCCAGCCGCAGGGGGCTCGTCGAGCAGTACTTC
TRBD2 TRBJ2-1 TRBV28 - CASRGSGSKSYNEQFF TGTGCCAGCAGGGGTAGCGGGAGTAAATCCTACAATGAGCAGTTCTTC
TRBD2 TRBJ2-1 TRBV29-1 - CSGHRSGRAGEQFF TGCAGCGGGCATAGAAGCGGGAGGGCAGGGGAGCAGTTCTTC